This TCR beta chain stems from a study of blood T cell repertoires in COVID-19. Study summary: Acute-phase and convalescent COVID-19 samples originated in the United States, Italy and Spain. In each case, the material was cDNA or gDNA derived from T cells, B-cell-depleted T cells, or PBMCs.

As handled by the study authors: How many nucleated cells were present was estimated from reference gene primer amplification. Using immunoSEQ multiplex PCR, the repertoire was profiled, and TCRdb retains in-frame clones only, with some absent. V and J calls and clone size come straight from that table; D and trimming were deduced from the DNA. This sample yields over 200,000 clones, of which 84% are seen a single time; about 2.3% belongs to the top ten. Looked up from germline, CDR1 is MNHEY and CDR2 is SMNVEV (reference sequence). The V and J ends lost 2 bases and 3 bases respectively, with 5 bases between them. CDR3 size: 13 residues.

The specimen was peripheral blood. This chain uses TRBV27 with TRBJ2-1; D gene unclear. This clonotype originated in a man aged 35-49 years who had recovered from COVID-19. CDR3 coding DNA: TGTGCCAGCAGTTTAGACAACTACAATGAGCAGTTCTTC. Its protein is CASSLDNYNEQFF.